Each of the 9 T cell receptor beta chains below was sequenced from the same sample in a study of T cells in localized non-small cell lung cancer. Repertoires were generated with immunoSEQ multiplex PCR, while TCRdb's copy carries only in-frame clones and drops some. The sample contains about 25,000 clones, roughly 90% of which appear only once. The material sequenced was peripheral blood, taken before any cancer treatment. These receptors were obtained from a female donor of 60 years or more with stage I lung adenocarcinoma.

The V call is TRBV6-5, the J call TRBJ1-2; the D gene is possibly TRBD1 (6 bases). V lost 5 bases, J lost 4 bases, and 8 bases lay in between. CDR1 and CDR2 (germline): MNHEY, SVGAGI. The CDR3 consists of 12 residues. The CDR3 is CASSPRGYGYTF. In nucleotides, the CDR3 is TGTGCCAGCAGTCCCAGGGGCTATGGCTACACCTTC.

CDR3 loop: CASSAQGGGNGYTF. For the CDR3, the DNA is TGTGCCAGCAGTGCACAGGGTGGGGGCAATGGCTACACCTTC. The chain joins TRBV6-6 to TRBJ1-2, with a possible D match to TRBD1 (6 bases). The ends were cut back, 5 bases at V and 6 bases at J, with 16 bases in the middle. Per germline, CDR1 MNHNY and CDR2 SVGAGI (reference sequence). The length of the CDR3 is 14 residues.

The chain has TRBV7-6 and TRBJ1-6; TRBD1 matches at 8 bases. Germline trimming cut 5 bases from V and 7 bases from J; bases unmatched to any gene: 4. This CDR3 is built from 14 residues. The germline CDR1 and CDR2 sequences are SGHVS and FNYEAQ. CDR3 nucleotides: TGTGCCAGCAGCGCCGGACAGGGAAATTCACCCCTCCACTTT. Protein sequence: CASSAGQGNSPLHF. The whole variable domain, remainder taken from reference TRBV7-6 and TRBJ1-6, is GAGVSQSPRYKVTKRGQDVALRCDPISGHVSLYWYRQALGQGPEFLTYFNYEAQQDKSGLPNDRFSAERPEGSISTLTIQRTEQRDSAMYRCASSAGQGNSPLHFGNGTRLTVT.

The V and J genes are TRBV30 and TRBJ2-7; 8 bases agree with TRBD2. V was pared by 7 bases and J by 3 bases, with 8 bases of the junction left unmatched. CDR1 is GTSNPN, CDR2 SVGIG, per germline (reference sequence). This CDR3 contains 13 residues. The CDR3, as DNA: TGTGCCTCCACGGGAGGGGGTTACTACGAGCAGTACTTC. Translating gives CASTGGGYYEQYF.

The V and J genes are TRBV5-4 and TRBJ2-5, with 10 bases lining up with TRBD2. This CDR3 is built from 18 residues. Per germline, CDR1 SGHNT and CDR2 YYREEE (reference sequence). V was pared by 0 bases and J by 4 bases, with 12 bases of the junction left unmatched. The CDR3 sequence is CASSLVLAGAHTPETQYF. DNA for the CDR3: TGTGCCAGCAGCTTGGTTCTAGCGGGGGCCCATACACCAGAGACCCAGTACTTC.

The chain combines TRBV11-2 with TRBJ2-1; possibly TRBD2 for D (5 bases). CDR3 length: 14 residues. CDR1 is SGHAT, CDR2 FQNNGV, per germline. The ends were cut back, 5 bases at V and 3 bases at J, with 11 bases in the middle. The chain's CDR3 is CASSIQADYNEQFF. The CDR3 nucleotides read TGTGCCAGCAGCATTCAAGCGGACTACAATGAGCAGTTCTTC. The variable domain in full, completed from reference TRBV11-2 and TRBJ2-1, reads EAGVAQSPRYKIIEKRQSVAFWCNPISGHATLYWYQQILGQGPKLLIQFQNNGVVDDSQLPKDRFSAERLKGVDSTLKIQPAKLEDSAVYLCASSIQADYNEQFFGPGTRLTVL.

The rearrangement joins TRBV5-1 to TRBJ2-3; 9 bases fit TRBD2. The germline V gene has CDR1 SGHRS and CDR2 YFSETQ. This CDR3 has 16 residues. V gave up 4 bases and J gave up 0 bases; unmatched junction bases: 6. CDR3 in amino acids: CASSLIAGVSTDTQYF. The CDR3 DNA follows: TGCGCCAGCAGCCTTATAGCGGGGGTTAGCACAGATACGCAGTATTTT.

The chain links TRBV2 to TRBJ1-3; 8 nucleotides match TRBD1. The V and J ends lost 6 bases and 5 bases, in that order; junction bases with no gene match: 6. CDR1 SNHLY and CDR2 FYNNEI come from the germline V gene. CDR3 length equals 14 residues. CDR3 in DNA: TGTGCCAGCAGGCCCGGACAGGGACGAAACACCATATATTTT. Encoded protein: CASRPGQGRNTIYF.

The chain employs TRBV30 and TRBJ2-2, with TRBD1 identical over 9 bases. CDR1 is GTSNPN and CDR2 is SVGIG in the germline V gene (reference sequence). The CDR3 spans 17 residues. V lost 3 bases and J lost 6; bases outside the gene matches: 14. The CDR3 sequence: CAWSEGQGRLFSGELFF. Here the CDR3 DNA reads TGTGCCTGGAGCGAGGGACAGGGTCGGTTGTTCTCCGGGGAGCTGTTTTTT.